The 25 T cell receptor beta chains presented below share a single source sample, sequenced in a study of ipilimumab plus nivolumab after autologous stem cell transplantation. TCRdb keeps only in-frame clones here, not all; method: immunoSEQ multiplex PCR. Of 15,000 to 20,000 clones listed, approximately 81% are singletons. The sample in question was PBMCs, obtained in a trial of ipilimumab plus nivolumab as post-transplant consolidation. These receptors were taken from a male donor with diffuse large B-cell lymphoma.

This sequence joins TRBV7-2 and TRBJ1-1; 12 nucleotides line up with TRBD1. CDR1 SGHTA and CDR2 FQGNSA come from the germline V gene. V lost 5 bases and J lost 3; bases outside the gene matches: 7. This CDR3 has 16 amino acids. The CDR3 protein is CASSRGTGGVDTEAFF. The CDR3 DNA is TGTGCCAGCAGCCGAGGGACAGGGGGCGTTGACACTGAAGCTTTCTTT.

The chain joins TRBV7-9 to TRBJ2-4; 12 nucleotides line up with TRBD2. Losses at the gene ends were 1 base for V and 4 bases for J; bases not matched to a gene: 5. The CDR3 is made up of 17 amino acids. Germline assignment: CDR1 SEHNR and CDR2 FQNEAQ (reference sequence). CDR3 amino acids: CASSLETGTSGKNIQYF. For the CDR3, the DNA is TGTGCCAGCAGCTTAGAAACCGGGACTAGCGGGAAAAACATTCAGTACTTC.

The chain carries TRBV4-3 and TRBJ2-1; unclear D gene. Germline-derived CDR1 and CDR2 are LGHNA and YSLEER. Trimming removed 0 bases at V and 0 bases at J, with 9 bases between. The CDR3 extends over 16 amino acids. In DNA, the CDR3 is TGCGCCAGCAGCCAAGATTTCCCCAGCTCCTACAATGAGCAGTTCTTC. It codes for CASSQDFPSSYNEQFF.

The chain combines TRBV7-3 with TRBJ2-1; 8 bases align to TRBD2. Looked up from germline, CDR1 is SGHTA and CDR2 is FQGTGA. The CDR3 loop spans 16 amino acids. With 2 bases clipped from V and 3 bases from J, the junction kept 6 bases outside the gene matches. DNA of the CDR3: TGTGCCAGCAGCTTACTGAGCGGGGGCGTCTACAATGAGCAGTTCTTC. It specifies CASSLLSGGVYNEQFF.

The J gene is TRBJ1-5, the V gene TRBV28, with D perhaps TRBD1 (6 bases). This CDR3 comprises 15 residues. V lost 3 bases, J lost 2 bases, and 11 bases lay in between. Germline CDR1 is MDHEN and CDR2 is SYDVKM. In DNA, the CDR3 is TGTGCCAGCAGTTTTAAGGGGGTGCGCAATCAGCCCCAGCATTTT. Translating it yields CASSFKGVRNQPQHF.

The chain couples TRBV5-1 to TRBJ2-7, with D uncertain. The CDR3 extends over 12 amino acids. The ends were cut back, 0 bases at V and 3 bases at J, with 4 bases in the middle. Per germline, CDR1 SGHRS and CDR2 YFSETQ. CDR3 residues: CASSLVLYEQYF. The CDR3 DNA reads TGCGCCAGCAGCTTGGTGCTCTACGAGCAGTACTTC. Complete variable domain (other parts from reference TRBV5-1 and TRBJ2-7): KAGVTQTPRYLIKTRGQQVTLSCSPISGHRSVSWYQQTPGQGLQFLFEYFSETQRNKGNFPGRFSGRQFSNSRSEMNVSTLELGDSALYLCASSLVLYEQYFGPGTRLTVT.

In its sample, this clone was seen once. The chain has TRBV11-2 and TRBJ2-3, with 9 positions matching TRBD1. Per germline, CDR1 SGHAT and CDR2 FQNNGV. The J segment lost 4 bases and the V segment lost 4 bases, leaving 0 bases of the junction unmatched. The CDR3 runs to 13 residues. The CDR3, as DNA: TGTGCCAGCAGCTGGACAGGGGCAGATACGCAGTATTTT. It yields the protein CASSWTGADTQYF.

For the CDR3, the DNA is TGTGCCAGCAGTTCCGGGGACAGGGTGGATGGCTACACCTTC. It yields the protein CASSSGDRVDGYTF. The V call is TRBV6-5, the J call TRBJ1-2, with TRBD1 identical over 9 bases. Trimming removed 4 bases from V and 6 bases from J; junction bases left unmatched: 6. Germline-derived CDR1 and CDR2 are MNHEY and SVGAGI. The CDR3 extends over 14 amino acids.

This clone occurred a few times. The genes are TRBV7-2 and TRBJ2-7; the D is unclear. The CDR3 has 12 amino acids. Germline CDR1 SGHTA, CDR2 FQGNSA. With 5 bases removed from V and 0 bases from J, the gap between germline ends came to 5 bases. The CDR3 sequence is CASSPHSYEQYF. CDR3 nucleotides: TGTGCCAGCAGCCCCCACTCCTACGAGCAGTACTTC.

CDR3 region: CASRTSLSPYYGYTF. The CDR3, as DNA: TGTGCCAGCAGAACCTCTCTCAGTCCCTACTATGGCTACACCTTC. The rearrangement uses TRBV28 and TRBJ1-2; D is unresolved. Germline V lookup: CDR1 MDHEN, CDR2 SYDVKM. The length of the CDR3 is 15 residues. V was clipped by 6 bases and J by 3 bases, with 17 bases between them.

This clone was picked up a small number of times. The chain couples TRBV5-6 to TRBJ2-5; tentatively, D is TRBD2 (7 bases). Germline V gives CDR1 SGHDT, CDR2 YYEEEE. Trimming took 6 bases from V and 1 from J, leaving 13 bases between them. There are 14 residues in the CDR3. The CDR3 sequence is CASTWGGPQETQYF. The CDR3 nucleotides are TGTGCCAGCACCTGGGGGGGCCCCCAAGAGACCCAGTACTTC.

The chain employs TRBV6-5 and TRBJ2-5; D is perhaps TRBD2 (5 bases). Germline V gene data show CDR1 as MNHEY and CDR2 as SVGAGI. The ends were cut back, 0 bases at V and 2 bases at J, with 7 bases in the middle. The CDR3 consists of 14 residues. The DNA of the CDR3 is TGTGCCAGCAGTTACTCGACTATTCAAGAGACCCAGTACTTC. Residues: CASSYSTIQETQYF.

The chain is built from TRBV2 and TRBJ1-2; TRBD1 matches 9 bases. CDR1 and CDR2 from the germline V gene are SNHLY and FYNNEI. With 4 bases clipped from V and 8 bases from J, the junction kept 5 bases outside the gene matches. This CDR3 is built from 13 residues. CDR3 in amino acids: CASSGWTGDGYTF. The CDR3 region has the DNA TGTGCCAGCAGTGGTTGGACAGGGGACGGCTACACCTTC.

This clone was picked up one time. CDR3 bases: TGTGCCAGCAGAGGGGGACCGCAGGATGGCTACACCTTC. Its protein is CASRGGPQDGYTF. V and J are TRBV2 and TRBJ1-2; D is perhaps TRBD1 (6 bases). Germline values: CDR1 SNHLY, CDR2 FYNNEI. V gave up 6 bases and J gave up 6 bases, with 14 bases separating them. The CDR3 is 13 residues long.

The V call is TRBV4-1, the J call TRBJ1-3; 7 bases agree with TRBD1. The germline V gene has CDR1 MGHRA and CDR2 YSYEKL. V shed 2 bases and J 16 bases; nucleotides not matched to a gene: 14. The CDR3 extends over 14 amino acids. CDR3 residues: CASSQQDRAGGVYF. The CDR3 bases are TGCGCCAGCAGCCAACAAGACAGGGCCGGGGGGGTGTATTTT.

The CDR3 DNA follows: TGTGCCAGCAGCGATAGACTAGCGGCCTACTACGAGCAGTACTTC. It encodes CASSDRLAAYYEQYF. V is TRBV2 and J is TRBJ2-7, with 9 positions matching TRBD2. Trimming removed 6 bases from V and 3 bases from J; junction bases left unmatched: 9. The CDR3 runs to 15 residues. Germline V gives CDR1 SNHLY, CDR2 FYNNEI.

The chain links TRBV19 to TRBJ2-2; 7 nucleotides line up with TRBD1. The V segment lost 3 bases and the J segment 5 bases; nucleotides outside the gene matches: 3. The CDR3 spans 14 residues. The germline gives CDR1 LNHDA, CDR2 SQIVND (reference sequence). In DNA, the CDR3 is TGTGCCAGTAGTATGCAACAGGGGACCGGGGAGCTGTTTTTT. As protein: CASSMQQGTGELFF. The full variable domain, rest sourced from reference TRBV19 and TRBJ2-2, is DGGITQSPKYLFRKEGQNVTLSCEQNLNHDAMYWYRQDPGQGLRLIYYSQIVNDFQKGDIAEGYSVSREKKESFPLTVTSAQKNPTAFYLCASSMQQGTGELFFGEGSRLTVL.

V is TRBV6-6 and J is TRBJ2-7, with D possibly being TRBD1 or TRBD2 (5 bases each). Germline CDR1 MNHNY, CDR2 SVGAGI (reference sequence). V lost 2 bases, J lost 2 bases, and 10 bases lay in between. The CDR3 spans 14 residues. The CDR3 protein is CASSYNQGPYEQYF. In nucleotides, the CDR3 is TGTGCCAGCAGTTACAATCAGGGACCCTACGAGCAGTACTTC.

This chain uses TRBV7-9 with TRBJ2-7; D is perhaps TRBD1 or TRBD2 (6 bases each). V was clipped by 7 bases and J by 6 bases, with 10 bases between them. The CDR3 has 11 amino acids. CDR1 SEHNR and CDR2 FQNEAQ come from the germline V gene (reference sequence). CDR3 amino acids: CASNSGAEQYF. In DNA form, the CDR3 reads TGTGCCAGCAACTCGGGGGCCGAGCAGTACTTC.

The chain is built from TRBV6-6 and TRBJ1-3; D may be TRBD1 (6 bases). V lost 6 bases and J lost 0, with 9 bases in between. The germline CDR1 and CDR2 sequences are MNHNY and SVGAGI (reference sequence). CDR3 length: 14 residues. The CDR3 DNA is TGTGCCAGCAGGACGGGGGCCTCTGGAAACACCATATATTTT. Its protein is CASRTGASGNTIYF.

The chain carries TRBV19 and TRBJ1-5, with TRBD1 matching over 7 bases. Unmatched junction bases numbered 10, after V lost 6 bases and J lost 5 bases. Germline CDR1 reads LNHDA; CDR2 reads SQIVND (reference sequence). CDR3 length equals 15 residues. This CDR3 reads CASSPGQARDQPQHF. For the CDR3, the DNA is TGTGCCAGTAGCCCCGGACAGGCCCGGGATCAGCCCCAGCATTTT.

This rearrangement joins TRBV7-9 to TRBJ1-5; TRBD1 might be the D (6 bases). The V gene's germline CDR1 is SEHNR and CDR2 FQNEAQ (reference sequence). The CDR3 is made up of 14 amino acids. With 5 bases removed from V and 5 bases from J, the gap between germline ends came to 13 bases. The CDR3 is CASSPRTEDQPQHF. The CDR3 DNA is TGTGCCAGCAGCCCCAGGACAGAAGATCAGCCCCAGCATTTT.

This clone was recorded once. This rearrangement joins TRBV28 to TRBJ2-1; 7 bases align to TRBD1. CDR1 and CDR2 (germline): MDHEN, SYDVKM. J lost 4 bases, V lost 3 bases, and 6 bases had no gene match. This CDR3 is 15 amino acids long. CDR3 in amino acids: CASSFQDRLYNEQFF. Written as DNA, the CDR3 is TGTGCCAGCAGTTTTCAGGACAGGCTGTACAATGAGCAGTTCTTC.

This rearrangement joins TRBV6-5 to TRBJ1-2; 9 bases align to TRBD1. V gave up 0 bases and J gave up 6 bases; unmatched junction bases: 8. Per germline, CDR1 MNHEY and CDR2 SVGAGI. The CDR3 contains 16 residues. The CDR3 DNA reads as TGTGCCAGCAGTTACTCTGGGACAGGGACCCCCGATGGCTACACCTTC. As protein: CASSYSGTGTPDGYTF.

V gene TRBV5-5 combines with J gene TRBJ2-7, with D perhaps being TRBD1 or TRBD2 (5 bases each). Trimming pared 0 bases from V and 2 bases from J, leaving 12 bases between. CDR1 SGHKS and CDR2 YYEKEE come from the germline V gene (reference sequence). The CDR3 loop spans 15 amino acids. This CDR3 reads CASSLGGTSTYEQYF. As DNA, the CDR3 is TGTGCCAGCAGCTTGGGAGGGACGTCCACCTACGAGCAGTACTTC.